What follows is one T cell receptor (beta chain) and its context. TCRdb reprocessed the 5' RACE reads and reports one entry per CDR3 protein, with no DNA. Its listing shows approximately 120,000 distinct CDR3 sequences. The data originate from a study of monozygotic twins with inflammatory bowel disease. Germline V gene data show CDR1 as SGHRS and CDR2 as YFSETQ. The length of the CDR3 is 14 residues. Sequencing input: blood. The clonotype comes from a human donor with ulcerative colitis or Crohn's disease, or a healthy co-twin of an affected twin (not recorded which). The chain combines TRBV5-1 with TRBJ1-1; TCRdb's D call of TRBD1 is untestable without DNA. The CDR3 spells CASSAGTGQGEAFF.